The 26 T cell receptor beta chains below were found in one sample sequenced in a study of cytomegalovirus exposure and HLA in healthy donors. The PCR ran on 60 Vbeta and 13 Jbeta primers. TCRdb's copy holds only in-frame clones and misses some; the assay was immunoSEQ multiplex PCR. The sample contains over 150,000 clones, 77% of which appear only once. The sequenced material came from PBMCs. Every receptor here comes from a woman aged 55-69 years in good health and CMV-seropositive.

This clone was seen only once. V usage is TRBV27 and J usage is TRBJ2-7, with 12 nucleotides matching TRBD1. This CDR3 comprises 17 residues. V lost 6 bases and J lost 2; bases outside the gene matches: 11. Germline lookup yields CDR1 MNHEY and CDR2 SMNVEV (reference sequence). The CDR3 DNA reads as TGTGCCAGCAGCCCTGGGACAGGGGGCCGGCCCGCCTACGAGCAGTACTTC. Translated, it gives CASSPGTGGRPAYEQYF.

The V and J genes are TRBV7-8 and TRBJ2-1, with no clear D. The V and J ends lost 5 bases and 4 bases respectively, with 9 bases between them. CDR3 length: 13 residues. Germline V gene sequence: CDR1 SGHVS, CDR2 FQNEAQ. In DNA, the CDR3 is TGTGCCAGCAGCCACCGGGTGTACAATGAGCAGTTCTTC. Translating gives CASSHRVYNEQFF. The full variable domain, completed using reference TRBV7-8 and TRBJ2-1, is GAGVSQSPRYKVAKRGQDVALRCDPISGHVSLFWYQQALGQGPEFLTYFQNEAQLDKSGLPSDRFFAERPEGSVSTLKIQRTQQEDSAVYLCASSHRVYNEQFFGPGTRLTVL.

The CDR3 here is CASSHPRSGGSYNEQFF. The CDR3 nucleotides read TGTGCCAGCAGCCACCCCCGCAGCGGGGGCTCCTACAATGAGCAGTTCTTC. V gene TRBV11-3 combines with J gene TRBJ2-1; 8 bases are shared with TRBD2. The CDR3 spans 17 residues. V shed 5 bases and J 0 bases; nucleotides not matched to a gene: 9. The germline gives CDR1 SGHNT, CDR2 YENEEA.

The chain has TRBV10-1 and TRBJ1-6; 7 nucleotides line up with TRBD1. Trimming at V came to 6 bases and at J to 10 bases, leaving 9 bases not matched to a gene. Germline V gene sequence: CDR1 WNHNN, CDR2 SYGVQD (reference sequence). The CDR3 runs 14 residues. The CDR3 is CASRLDRVYSPLHF. The CDR3 nucleotides are TGCGCCAGCAGACTCGACAGGGTATACTCACCCCTCCACTTT.

This rearrangement joins TRBV6-5 to TRBJ2-5, with D unresolved. The CDR3 loop spans 16 amino acids. Trimming pared 4 bases from V and 3 bases from J, leaving 18 bases between. The germline V gene has CDR1 MNHEY and CDR2 SVGAGI. The CDR3 bases are TGTGCCAGCAGTTCTCCGTTGACACAACGTAAAGAGACCCAGTACTTC. As protein: CASSSPLTQRKETQYF.

This clone has a count of ten or more. CDR3 nucleotide sequence: TGTGCCAGTACCTGGACAGGGTTGAATGGCTACACCTTC. Its translation: CASTWTGLNGYTF. This chain joins TRBV19 and TRBJ1-2; 8 positions agree with TRBD1. V gave up 7 bases and J gave up 6 bases; unmatched junction bases: 7. The CDR3 covers 13 residues. The germline V gene encodes CDR1 LNHDA and CDR2 SQIVND (reference sequence).

This chain uses TRBV4-1 with TRBJ1-2; 7 bases agree with TRBD1. With V trimmed by 4 bases and J by 4 bases, 12 bases remained unmatched. The CDR3 is 16 amino acids. In germline, CDR1 is MGHRA, CDR2 YSYEKL. This CDR3 reads CASSPGPGQQFYGYTF. The DNA of the CDR3 is TGCGCCAGCAGCCCCGGACCGGGACAGCAATTCTATGGCTACACCTTC.

To note about this clone: The same CDR3 can be traced to other DNA sequences in this sample. The chain joins TRBV2 to TRBJ2-2, with 11 positions matching TRBD2. CDR1 and CDR2 from the germline V gene are SNHLY and FYNNEI. V shed 6 bases and J 3 bases; nucleotides not matched to a gene: 9. The CDR3 spans 17 residues. The CDR3 here is CASSEQLAGGYTGELFF. Here the CDR3 DNA reads TGTGCCAGCAGCGAACAGCTAGCGGGGGGATACACCGGGGAGCTGTTTTTT.

This rearrangement joins TRBV29-1 to TRBJ1-4; D unresolved. The CDR3 is made up of 14 amino acids. Germline V lookup: CDR1 SQVTM, CDR2 ANQGSEA. The germline V and J ends were trimmed by 4 bases and 8 bases, with 17 bases remaining between them. The DNA for the CDR3 is TGCAGCGTTGGCGGCGTCGGGGTGCAGGAAAAACTGTTTTTT. Translated: CSVGGVGVQEKLFF.

The V gene is TRBV19, the J gene TRBJ1-2; TRBD1 might be the D (6 bases). V lost 6 bases and J 5 bases, leaving 13 bases between the germline ends. The CDR3 is 13 residues long. Germline CDR1 reads LNHDA; CDR2 reads SQIVND (reference sequence). The CDR3 DNA follows: TGTGCCAGTAGCAATCACGGACAGTATGGCTACACCTTC. Translated, it gives CASSNHGQYGYTF.

V is TRBV7-8 and J is TRBJ2-1, with D possibly matching TRBD2 (5 bases). The CDR3 is 17 amino acids. The germline gives CDR1 SGHVS, CDR2 FQNEAQ. Trimming removed 0 bases at V and 6 bases at J, with 18 bases between. Here the CDR3 reads CASSLATVGRMGNEQFF. The CDR3 region has the DNA TGTGCCAGCAGCTTAGCCACGGTAGGGAGAATGGGCAATGAGCAGTTCTTC.

The chain employs TRBV15 and TRBJ1-2; TRBD1 matches at 9 bases. The CDR3 sequence is 16 residues long. The germline CDR1 and CDR2 sequences are LNHNV and YYDKDF (reference sequence). After removal of 0 bases from V and 5 bases from J, the junction contained 7 bases not matched to a gene. The DNA of the CDR3 is TGTGCCACCAGCAGAGAAATACAGGGGGCAGGGTATGGCTACACCTTC. It translates to CATSREIQGAGYGYTF.

The rearrangement links TRBV27 to TRBJ1-1, with 10 bases matching TRBD1. V shed 4 bases, J shed 5 bases, and the junction held 7 bases outside the gene matches. Germline assignment: CDR1 MNHEY and CDR2 SMNVEV (reference sequence). The CDR3 is made up of 15 amino acids. In nucleotides, the CDR3 is TGTGCCAGCAGTTCGGGACAGGGGCGGGGGACTGAAGCTTTCTTT. This gives the protein CASSSGQGRGTEAFF.

Points on this clone: Germline is not matched at one junction end, which may reflect a read error. This chain links TRBV9 with TRBJ2-6, with D perhaps matching TRBD1 (6 bases). CDR3 length: 15 residues. The germline CDR1 and CDR2 sequences are SGDLS and YYNGEE. The CDR3: CASSVAGDGANGLTF. CDR3 DNA sequence: TGTGCCAGCAGCGTAGCAGGGGATGGGGCCAACGGCCTGACTTTC.

This chain joins TRBV2 and TRBJ1-6, with TRBD1 as a possible D gene (5 bases). This CDR3 spans 13 amino acids. Germline V gene sequence: CDR1 SNHLY, CDR2 FYNNEI. Trimming shortened V by 7 bases and J by 10 bases, and 14 bases separated the two germline ends. CDR3 coding DNA: TGTGCCAGCACTCGGCAGGGAACGTCACCCCTCCACTTT. Translating it yields CASTRQGTSPLHF.

J is TRBJ1-2 and V is TRBV28; D remains ambiguous. CDR3 length: 13 amino acids. CDR1 and CDR2 from the germline V gene are MDHEN and SYDVKM. V was cut by 2 bases and J by 8 bases, with 12 bases left in between. The CDR3 DNA follows: TGTGCCAGCAGTTTAACGGGGAGTGGAGGCTACACCTTC. Amino acid sequence: CASSLTGSGGYTF.

This chain links TRBV4-1 with TRBJ2-2; D is uncertain. The V end was cut by 1 base, the J end by 6 bases, with 15 bases between. Per germline, CDR1 MGHRA and CDR2 YSYEKL. The CDR3 loop spans 16 amino acids. The CDR3 region has the DNA TGCGCCAGCAGCCAAGTTCGAATCGGGTGGGCCGGGGAGCTGTTTTTT. Translated: CASSQVRIGWAGELFF.

The chain combines TRBV27 with TRBJ2-7; D possibly corresponds to TRBD2 (5 bases). The V gene's germline CDR1 is MNHEY and CDR2 SMNVEV (reference sequence). The CDR3 is 15 residues long. With 5 bases removed from V and 4 bases from J, the gap between germline ends came to 18 bases. CDR3 residues: CASSIAGRKKYEQYF. DNA for the CDR3: TGTGCCAGCAGTATCGCGGGTCGAAAAAAATACGAGCAGTACTTC.

This clone was seen a few times. This chain links TRBV4-2 with TRBJ2-7; 7 nucleotides agree with TRBD2. V was clipped by 3 bases and J by 0 bases; unmatched bases: 8. The CDR3 length is 16 residues. The germline gives CDR1 LGHNA, CDR2 YNFKEQ. The CDR3 loop is CASSHDVAGASYEQYF. The CDR3 bases are TGTGCCAGCAGCCACGACGTGGCGGGAGCCTCCTACGAGCAGTACTTC.

This clone was observed once. The genes are TRBV7-8 and TRBJ1-5, with TRBD1 as a possible D gene (5 bases). Germline V lookup: CDR1 SGHVS, CDR2 FQNEAQ. The CDR3 runs 15 residues. Deletions cut 1 base from V and 5 bases from J, with 12 bases between. CDR3 region: CASSLVAGRDQPQHF. CDR3 nucleotide sequence: TGTGCCAGCAGCTTAGTCGCAGGGAGGGATCAGCCCCAGCATTTT.

The V call is TRBV28, the J call TRBJ1-2; TRBD1 matches at 10 bases. Per germline, CDR1 MDHEN and CDR2 SYDVKM. The CDR3 extends over 16 amino acids. Unmatched junction bases numbered 12, after V lost 8 bases and J lost 3 bases. The chain's CDR3 is CASQTTGGALDYGYTF. The CDR3 nucleotides read TGTGCCAGCCAAACGACAGGGGGCGCCTTGGACTATGGCTACACCTTC.

The chain uses TRBV5-6 and TRBJ2-2; 8 bases are shared with TRBD1. The ends lost 3 bases at V and 7 bases at J; junction bases unmatched: 5. The length of the CDR3 is 14 residues. The germline CDR1 and CDR2 sequences are SGHDT and YYEEEE. This chain's CDR3 is CASSSTGDLGELFF. The CDR3 DNA sequence: TGTGCCAGCAGCTCGACAGGGGACCTCGGGGAGCTGTTTTTT.

This clone was recorded only once. V and J are TRBV6-1 and TRBJ1-5, with D possibly being TRBD1 (6 bases). Per germline, CDR1 MNHNS and CDR2 SASEGT. The CDR3 runs 13 residues. V was clipped by 3 bases and J by 11 bases, with 14 bases between them. CDR3 DNA: TGTGCCAGCAGTGAGGTTCCCAGGGGAACCCAGCATTTT. This sequence encodes CASSEVPRGTQHF.

The chain is built from TRBV27 and TRBJ2-5; TRBD2 aligns across 12 bases. The J call may be mistaken, given a closer DNA end match to TRBJ2-7. The length of the CDR3 is 16 residues. Germline CDR1 is MNHEY and CDR2 is SMNVEV (reference sequence). The CDR3 DNA is TGTGCCAGCACCGGAAGGACTAGCGGGACACCCTACGAGCAGTACTTC. Protein: CASTGRTSGTPYEQYF.

The V and J genes are TRBV30 and TRBJ2-7; D may be TRBD2 (5 bases). The V and J ends lost 2 bases and 2 bases respectively, with 13 bases between them. From germline, CDR1 is GTSNPN and CDR2 SVGIG (reference sequence). The length of the CDR3 is 14 residues. Here the CDR3 DNA reads TGTGCCTGGAGTATCGGTGGGAGCCCCTACGAGCAGTACTTC. Its translation: CAWSIGGSPYEQYF. Based on the CDR3 plus reference TRBV30 and TRBJ2-7, the full variable domain is SQTIHQWPATLVQPVGSPLSLECTVEGTSNPNLYWYRQAAGRGLQLLFYSVGIGQISSEVPQNLSASRPQDRQFILSSKKLLLSDSGFYLCAWSIGGSPYEQYFGPGTRLTVT.

The chain recombines TRBV5-1 with TRBJ2-3; 10 positions agree with TRBD1. The CDR3 contains 14 residues. Per the germline V gene, CDR1 is SGHRS and CDR2 is YFSETQ. J was trimmed by 4 bases and V by 2 bases; bases with no gene match: 1. CDR3 amino acids: CASSFGTGADTQYF. CDR3 sequence (DNA): TGCGCCAGCAGCTTCGGGACAGGGGCAGATACGCAGTATTTT. Full variable domain (outside the CDR3, taken from reference TRBV5-1 and TRBJ2-3): KAGVTQTPRYLIKTRGQQVTLSCSPISGHRSVSWYQQTPGQGLQFLFEYFSETQRNKGNFPGRFSGRQFSNSRSEMNVSTLELGDSALYLCASSFGTGADTQYFGPGTRLTVL.